The clone carrying this TCR beta chain was recorded once. The method was immunoSEQ multiplex PCR; TCRdb's version includes in-frame clones alone and lacks a portion of them. Of about 500,000 clones detected, 75% to 90% appear once; the ten largest clones hold about 1%. These data belong to a study of blood T cell repertoires in COVID-19. The germline V gene has CDR1 MNHNS and CDR2 SASEGT. Trimming stripped 2 bases from V and 0 bases from J, with 8 bases between. This CDR3 has 15 amino acids. This chain uses TRBV6-1 with TRBJ1-3; D remains ambiguous. Sequenced sample: peripheral blood. This sequence originates from a man younger than 35 with COVID-19, enrolled during active disease. CDR3 amino acids: CASSETGSSGNTIYF. The CDR3 DNA sequence: TGTGCCAGCAGTGAAACGGGGAGCTCTGGAAACACCATATATTTT.